The entry that follows covers one T cell receptor beta chain sequence. The antigen is undetermined. In TCRdb, the 5' RACE reads were re-called with MiXCR into one record per CDR3 protein. The sample lists around 13,000 distinct CDR3 sequences, over 9.5% seen once, with about 25% in the top ten. These data belong to a study of neurological immune-mediated disorders. V gave up 0 bases and J gave up 2 bases, with 11 bases separating them. This CDR3 region has 15 residues. Germline values: CDR1 LGHNA, CDR2 YNFKEQ. Study-level results: None of the CDR3 amino acid sequences of expanded clones recurred across subjects, suggesting private repertoires in all groups. Patients with HTLV-1-associated myelopathy had the highest level of TCR clonal expansion, whereas patients with multiple sclerosis had the lowest level, falling beneath the level found in healthy controls.

Sequenced input: PBMCs. The TCR comes from a woman in her thirties or forties in good health. The chain couples TRBV4-2 to TRBJ2-7; a weak D match, TRBD2 (5 bases). The CDR3 DNA follows: TGTGCCAGCAGCCAAGATCTTGACGGGACCTACGAGCAGTACTTC. Its translation: CASSQDLDGTYEQYF.